This entry concerns a single TCR beta chain. The antigen is undetermined. This entry belongs to a study of cytomegalovirus exposure and HLA in healthy donors. Looking at the study overall: Out of fewer than 400 genotyped donors, about 80% belonged to the Caucasian-associated ancestry cluster.

This PCR relied on a set of 60 Vbeta primers and 13 Jbeta primers. Sequencing used immunoSEQ multiplex PCR; TCRdb keeps in-frame clones, though not all of them. In the table there are 100,000 to 150,000 clones, roughly four fifths of which are singletons. Per germline, CDR1 SGHTA and CDR2 FQGNSA. The CDR3 has 16 amino acids. J lost 0 bases, V lost 8 bases, and 9 bases had no gene match. Study outcomes and limitations: While the bulk of TCR sequences proved rare, some public TCRs turned up in many donors.

V and J are TRBV7-2 and TRBJ2-1; 8 nucleotides align to TRBD2. Source material: PBMCs. This TCR was recovered from a male donor in good health and CMV-seronegative. CDR3 DNA: TGTGCCAGCGTCCCTCGGGCGGGGGGCTCCTACAATGAGCAGTTCTTC. Translated, it gives CASVPRAGGSYNEQFF. Filled out from reference TRBV7-2 and TRBJ2-1, the complete variable domain reads GAGVSQSPSNKVTEKGKDVELRCDPISGHTALYWYRQSLGQGLEFLIYFQGNSAPDKSGLPSDRFSAERTGGSVSTLTIQRTQQEDSAVYLCASVPRAGGSYNEQFFGPGTRLTVL.